These 28 T cell receptor beta chains share one sample of origin, sequenced in a study of immune evolution from preneoplasia to lung adenocarcinoma. Repertoires were generated with immunoSEQ multiplex PCR, while TCRdb's copy carries only in-frame clones and drops some. The sample lists 11,000 to 15,000 clones; approximately 78% were seen once. Sequencing was carried out using FFPE minimally invasive lung adenocarcinoma tissue. The source is a person aged 70 to 85 with lung adenocarcinoma.

This clone has only a few counts. The chain recombines TRBV11-3 with TRBJ2-3, with TRBD1 matching over 8 bases. V lost 5 bases and J lost 4; bases outside the gene matches: 5. Germline CDR1 is SGHNT and CDR2 is YENEEA. This CDR3 is built from 14 residues. CDR3 loop: CASSDRGSADTQYF. The CDR3 DNA is TGTGCCAGCAGCGACAGGGGTAGCGCAGATACGCAGTATTTT.

V and J are TRBV19 and TRBJ2-7; D gene unclear. Looked up from germline, CDR1 is LNHDA and CDR2 is SQIVND (reference sequence). The CDR3 totals 12 residues. V was shortened by 0 bases and J by 5 bases, with 5 bases between the two germline ends. The CDR3 is CASSIEGNEQYF. For the CDR3, the DNA is TGTGCCAGTAGTATAGAGGGGAACGAGCAGTACTTC.

This chain connects TRBV6-5 to TRBJ1-1; D perhaps matches TRBD1 (5 bases). Between the trimmed V and J ends, which lost 6 bases and 2 bases, there was a span of 10 bases. Germline CDR1 is MNHEY and CDR2 is SVGAGI. The CDR3 runs to 13 residues. The chain's CDR3 is CASSFQGNTEAFF. The CDR3 DNA follows: TGTGCCAGCAGCTTCCAGGGTAACACTGAAGCTTTCTTT.

The chain recombines TRBV15 with TRBJ2-5, with D possibly matching TRBD1 (5 bases). V lost 3 bases and J lost 5, with 16 bases in between. CDR1 is LNHNV and CDR2 is YYDKDF in the germline V gene (reference sequence). The CDR3 is 15 residues long. CDR3 coding DNA: TGTGCCACCAGCAGGGACATGGCGGTAGGGGAGACCCAGTACTTC. It codes for CATSRDMAVGETQYF.

The V gene is TRBV15, the J gene TRBJ2-2, with a possible D match to TRBD1 (5 bases). Trimming left V 4 bases short and J 6 bases short, with 12 bases between. Per germline, CDR1 LNHNV and CDR2 YYDKDF (reference sequence). This CDR3 comprises 14 residues. The CDR3 DNA reads TGTGCCACCAGCAAAGGCAGGGCCTCCGGGGAGCTGTTTTTT. This translates into CATSKGRASGELFF.

This chain links TRBV7-9 with TRBJ2-1; D call uncertain. In germline, CDR1 is SEHNR, CDR2 FQNEAQ (reference sequence). The CDR3 loop spans 13 amino acids. V was shortened by 1 base and J by 2 bases, with 3 bases between the two germline ends. CDR3 in DNA: TGTGCCAGCAGCTTAGGGGCCTACAATGAGCAGTTCTTC. It is translated as CASSLGAYNEQFF. Based on the CDR3 plus reference TRBV7-9 and TRBJ2-1, the full variable domain is DTGVSQNPRHKITKRGQNVTFRCDPISEHNRLYWYRQTLGQGPEFLTYFQNEAQLEKSRLLSDRFSAERPKGSFSTLEIQRTEQGDSAMYLCASSLGAYNEQFFGPGTRLTVL.

This chain joins TRBV7-8 and TRBJ2-5, with 9 bases lining up with TRBD2. V lost 3 bases, J lost 0 bases, and 5 bases stayed unmatched. This CDR3 contains 16 residues. Looked up from germline, CDR1 is SGHVS and CDR2 is FQNEAQ. The CDR3 DNA follows: TGTGCCAGCAGCTTTGGGACTAGCAGAAACCAAGAGACCCAGTACTTC. It encodes CASSFGTSRNQETQYF.

The rearrangement uses TRBV7-2 and TRBJ2-7; possible D gene TRBD1, 6 bases. V was clipped by 4 bases and J by 6 bases, with 16 bases between them. Germline V gives CDR1 SGHTA, CDR2 FQGNSA. The CDR3 consists of 14 residues. The CDR3 here is CASSSTGKASEQYF. The CDR3 DNA is TGTGCCAGCAGCTCTACAGGGAAGGCCAGCGAGCAGTACTTC.

The chain links TRBV7-2 to TRBJ2-1; 10 positions match TRBD2. The CDR3 extends over 17 amino acids. Germline trimming cut 5 bases from V and 5 bases from J; bases unmatched to any gene: 12. Germline V gene data show CDR1 as SGHTA and CDR2 as FQGNSA. CDR3 sequence reads: CASSPRGAGGPNNEQFF. DNA of the CDR3: TGTGCCAGCAGCCCGCGAGGAGCGGGGGGGCCTAACAATGAGCAGTTCTTC.

Only one count was recorded for this clone. The V call is TRBV9, the J call TRBJ2-4; D gene uncertain. Germline assignment: CDR1 SGDLS and CDR2 YYNGEE. Deletions cut 4 bases from V and 6 bases from J, with 11 bases between. This CDR3 is 13 amino acids long. CDR3 region: CASSPPGRNIQYF. The CDR3 DNA reads as TGTGCCAGCAGCCCACCCGGAAGAAACATTCAGTACTTC.

The chain links TRBV7-9 to TRBJ1-5; D might be TRBD1 (5 bases). V lost 4 bases to trimming and J lost 6 bases, with 7 bases between them. Germline CDR1 SEHNR, CDR2 FQNEAQ (reference sequence). CDR3 length: 12 amino acids. CDR3 sequence (DNA): TGTGCCAGCAGCTCGAGGGGTCAGCCCCAGCATTTT. Translating gives CASSSRGQPQHF.

The chain employs TRBV18 and TRBJ1-5, with 8 bases fitting TRBD1. The V and J ends lost 4 bases and 1 base, in that order; junction bases with no gene match: 12. The CDR3 loop spans 18 amino acids. CDR1 is KGHSH, CDR2 LQKENI, per germline. Here the CDR3 reads CASSRPKDRAYSNQPQHF. CDR3 DNA: TGTGCCAGCTCACGACCAAAGGACAGGGCATACAGCAATCAGCCCCAGCATTTT.

This clone was seen once. This chain uses TRBV4-1 with TRBJ2-3, with 10 bases that match TRBD2. The CDR3 is 17 amino acids. Trimming removed 3 bases from V and 1 base from J; junction bases left unmatched: 7. Germline V lookup: CDR1 MGHRA, CDR2 YSYEKL. As DNA, the CDR3 is TGCGCCAGCAGCCAGGGAGGAGGGACTAGCGGCACAGATACGCAGTATTTT. Residues: CASSQGGGTSGTDTQYF.

CDR3 nucleotides: TGTGCCAGCATCGAAGCGACGGATGGAAACACCATATATTTT. Encoded protein: CASIEATDGNTIYF. The V gene is TRBV28, the J gene TRBJ1-3; D gene unclear. The CDR3 totals 14 residues. Trimming removed 7 bases from V and 3 bases from J, with 13 bases in between. In germline, CDR1 is MDHEN, CDR2 SYDVKM.

The genes are TRBV5-4 and TRBJ2-5; 7 nucleotides align to TRBD2. The CDR3 is 14 residues long. The ends lost 3 bases at V and 3 bases at J; junction bases unmatched: 5. Looked up from germline, CDR1 is SGHNT and CDR2 is YYREEE (reference sequence). The CDR3 region is CASSSVGGEETQYF. For the CDR3, the DNA is TGTGCCAGCAGCTCCGTGGGGGGGGAAGAGACCCAGTACTTC.

The J gene is TRBJ2-1, the V gene TRBV4-1, with D tentatively TRBD1 (6 bases). The germline V and J ends were trimmed by 0 bases and 9 bases, with 18 bases remaining between them. The length of the CDR3 is 16 residues. Germline CDR1 and CDR2: MGHRA and YSYEKL. The CDR3 spells CASSQEGTRASTEQFF. The CDR3 DNA reads TGCGCCAGCAGCCAAGAAGGGACAAGGGCCAGCACTGAGCAGTTCTTC.

The chain recombines TRBV19 with TRBJ2-6; TRBD1 matches 8 bases. Trimming took 0 bases from V and 0 from J; bases not matched to a gene: 4. Looked up from germline, CDR1 is LNHDA and CDR2 is SQIVND (reference sequence). The CDR3 has 18 amino acids. CDR3 sequence: CASSIDQGASSGANVLTF. DNA of the CDR3: TGTGCCAGTAGTATAGATCAGGGGGCCAGCTCTGGGGCCAACGTCCTGACTTTC.

The chain links TRBV19 to TRBJ2-1, with D maybe TRBD2 (6 bases). The V gene's germline CDR1 is LNHDA and CDR2 SQIVND (reference sequence). V dropped 5 bases and J dropped 6 bases, with 14 bases sitting between them. CDR3 length: 14 amino acids. CDR3 residues: CASSSNEGGNEQFF. CDR3 DNA sequence: TGTGCCAGTAGTTCTAATGAGGGAGGCAATGAGCAGTTCTTC.

The genes are TRBV13 and TRBJ2-3; no definite D call. The CDR3 spans 12 residues. Trimming took off 3 bases at V and 4 bases at J, with 5 bases between the two ends. CDR1 and CDR2 from the germline V gene are PRHDT and FYEKMQ (reference sequence). CDR3 in amino acids: CASSFRADTQYF. DNA of the CDR3: TGTGCCAGCAGCTTTAGGGCAGATACGCAGTATTTT.

This clone was observed a single time. The J gene is TRBJ1-6, the V gene TRBV30, with 7 bases matching TRBD1. Germline-derived CDR1 and CDR2 are GTSNPN and SVGIG (reference sequence). The CDR3 contains 13 residues. The J segment lost 10 bases and the V segment lost 4 bases, leaving 7 bases of the junction unmatched. CDR3 sequence reads: CAWNRGAGSPLHF. The CDR3 DNA reads TGTGCCTGGAACAGGGGCGCGGGCTCACCCCTCCACTTT.

The CDR3 here is CASSFSQSIEKLFF. Written as DNA, the CDR3 is TGTGCCAGCAGTTTTTCCCAGTCTATTGAAAAACTGTTTTTT. The rearrangement joins TRBV28 to TRBJ1-4; D remains unclear. The CDR3 is 14 residues long. In germline, CDR1 is MDHEN, CDR2 SYDVKM. Deletions cut 3 bases from V and 7 bases from J, with 12 bases between.

The rearrangement links TRBV28 to TRBJ1-3, with D hard to call. Germline lookup yields CDR1 MDHEN and CDR2 SYDVKM. Trimming took off 6 bases at V and 0 bases at J, with 9 bases between the two ends. The CDR3 extends over 14 amino acids. Written as DNA, the CDR3 is TGTGCCAGCAGAGGACCGAGCTCTGGAAACACCATATATTTT. Translation gives CASRGPSSGNTIYF.

CDR3 nucleotide sequence: TGTGCCAGCAGCCTGAATCGGGGCTCAGATACGCAGTATTTT. Translation: CASSLNRGSDTQYF. The chain uses TRBV11-2 and TRBJ2-3; D is perhaps TRBD1 or TRBD2 (5 bases each). This CDR3 has 14 residues. Germline V gene sequence: CDR1 SGHAT, CDR2 FQNNGV. Trimming shortened V by 5 bases and J by 4 bases, and 13 bases separated the two germline ends.

The V and J genes are TRBV9 and TRBJ1-1; D uncertain. The CDR3 has 13 residues. Trimming removed 4 bases from V and 5 bases from J, with 12 bases in between. Germline V gives CDR1 SGDLS, CDR2 YYNGEE. This CDR3 is CASSHRLGTEAFF. The DNA for the CDR3 is TGTGCCAGCAGCCATAGGCTGGGAACTGAAGCTTTCTTT.

The chain employs TRBV4-1 and TRBJ1-4; a weak D match, TRBD1 (5 bases). V dropped 1 base and J dropped 8 bases, with 26 bases sitting between them. The CDR3 covers 19 residues. Germline V CDR1 and CDR2: MGHRA, YSYEKL. The CDR3 protein is CASSQGIEGIGPQREKLFF. The CDR3 DNA reads TGCGCCAGCAGCCAAGGGATCGAGGGGATAGGCCCCCAGAGGGAAAAACTGTTTTTT.

J is TRBJ2-2 and V is TRBV9; 10 positions match TRBD2. The junction had 1 base not matched to a gene; V was cut back by 3 bases and J by 2 bases. Looked up from germline, CDR1 is SGDLS and CDR2 is YYNGEE. CDR3 length: 15 amino acids. The DNA of the CDR3 is TGTGCCAGCAGCGAACTAGCGGGAAACACCGGGGAGCTGTTTTTT. Translated, it gives CASSELAGNTGELFF.

The rearrangement links TRBV7-9 to TRBJ1-1; the D is unclear. The germline V gene encodes CDR1 SEHNR and CDR2 FQNEAQ (reference sequence). The CDR3 spans 13 residues. Trimming shortened V by 7 bases and J by 7 bases, and 16 bases separated the two germline ends. The CDR3 here is CASIDGGRGEAFF. The DNA for the CDR3 is TGTGCCAGCATTGATGGCGGTCGGGGTGAAGCTTTCTTT.

V gene TRBV19 combines with J gene TRBJ1-2; D unclear. The CDR3 length is 12 residues. The V end lost 4 bases, the J end lost 4 bases, and 7 bases lay between the germline ends. The germline CDR1 and CDR2 sequences are LNHDA and SQIVND (reference sequence). The CDR3: CASSTHRYGYTF. The CDR3 DNA sequence: TGTGCCAGTAGTACCCATCGCTATGGCTACACCTTC.